This TCR beta chain was documented in a study of blood T cell repertoires in COVID-19. The CDR3 spans 18 residues. The trim removed 1 base at V and 2 bases at J, leaving 6 bases unmatched. Germline V gene data show CDR1 as SGHVS and CDR2 as FQNEAQ. Only in-frame clones appear in the TCRdb table, and some are missing; sequencing was by immunoSEQ multiplex PCR. The profile covers roughly 100,000 clones, with roughly four fifths appearing a single time and 4.5% to 5.5% taken by the ten largest. Sequencing was carried out using peripheral blood. The receptor was isolated from a man at least 80 years old with COVID-19, enrolled during active disease. The chain links TRBV7-8 to TRBJ2-4; 12 nucleotides line up with TRBD2. CDR3 sequence reads: CASSLGPLAGGPKNIQYF. In DNA form, the CDR3 reads TGTGCCAGCAGCTTAGGTCCTCTAGCGGGAGGGCCCAAAAACATTCAGTACTTC.